A single sample is the source of the 5 T cell receptor beta chains below, sequenced in a study of radiotherapy plus CTLA-4 blockade in lung cancer. The repertoire was sequenced with immunoSEQ multiplex PCR; TCRdb's copy has only in-frame clones and lacks some. This table has tens of thousands of clones, around three quarters appearing once. This specimen consisted of peripheral blood, obtained from a patient treated with radiotherapy plus ipilimumab. The receptors here all came from a human donor with non-small cell lung cancer that progressed on radiotherapy plus ipilimumab.

The chain has TRBV4-3 and TRBJ1-2; possibly TRBD1 for D (5 bases). Looked up from germline, CDR1 is LGHNA and CDR2 is YSLEER. V was clipped by 3 bases and J by 4 bases, with 21 bases between them. CDR3 length equals 17 residues. The CDR3 sequence is CASSQSGAGEGIYGYTF. CDR3 nucleotide sequence: TGCGCCAGCAGCCAGTCTGGGGCAGGCGAAGGGATCTATGGCTACACCTTC.

V usage is TRBV27 and J usage is TRBJ2-5, with D perhaps TRBD1 (6 bases). The V end lost 0 bases, the J end lost 4 bases, and 12 bases lay between the germline ends. Germline CDR1 is MNHEY and CDR2 is SMNVEV (reference sequence). The CDR3 is made up of 15 amino acids. The CDR3 nucleotides are TGTGCCAGCAGTTTATCGCGGCAGGGGAGAGAGACCCAGTACTTC. The encoded protein is CASSLSRQGRETQYF.

CDR3 sequence (DNA): TGTGCCAGCAGCCAAGATCTTGCCAGGGCCTACGAGCAGTACTTC. Encoded protein: CASSQDLARAYEQYF. The chain couples TRBV14 to TRBJ2-7; weak D call: TRBD1 (5 bases). Per the germline V gene, CDR1 is SGHDN and CDR2 is FVKESK. The CDR3 loop spans 15 amino acids. Trimming removed 0 bases at V and 2 bases at J, with 11 bases between. Full variable domain (remainder filled in from reference TRBV14 and TRBJ2-7): EAGVTQFPSHSVIEKGQTVTLRCDPISGHDNLYWYRRVMGKEIKFLLHFVKESKQDESGMPNNRFLAERTGGTYSTLKVQPAELEDSGVYFCASSQDLARAYEQYFGPGTRLTVT.

This clone was recorded only once. The chain joins TRBV13 to TRBJ2-7; the D is unclear. The germline V gene has CDR1 PRHDT and CDR2 FYEKMQ (reference sequence). This CDR3 region has 13 residues. The V end was cut by 1 base, the J end by 1 base, with 5 bases between. CDR3 amino acids: CASSLEMSYEQYF. In DNA form, the CDR3 reads TGTGCCAGCAGCTTAGAAATGTCCTACGAGCAGTACTTC. The whole variable domain, filled in from reference TRBV13 and TRBJ2-7, reads AAGVIQSPRHLIKEKRETATLKCYPIPRHDTVYWYQQGPGQDPQFLISFYEKMQSDKGSIPDRFSAQQFSDYHSELNMSSLELGDSALYFCASSLEMSYEQYFGPGTRLTVT.

The chain employs TRBV11-2 and TRBJ2-5; TRBD1 matches 7 bases. Germline assignment: CDR1 SGHAT and CDR2 FQNNGV. V was pared by 5 bases and J by 2 bases, with 8 bases of the junction left unmatched. The CDR3 contains 15 residues. CDR3 region: CASSTFRDRQETQYF. The DNA for the CDR3 is TGTGCCAGCAGCACGTTCCGGGACAGACAAGAGACCCAGTACTTC. The full variable domain, completed using reference TRBV11-2 and TRBJ2-5, is EAGVAQSPRYKIIEKRQSVAFWCNPISGHATLYWYQQILGQGPKLLIQFQNNGVVDDSQLPKDRFSAERLKGVDSTLKIQPAKLEDSAVYLCASSTFRDRQETQYFGPGTRLLVL.